The 27 T cell receptor beta chains below were found in one sample sequenced in a study of T cell responses to AZD1222 COVID-19 vaccine. Only in-frame clones appear in the TCRdb table, and some are missing; sequencing was by immunoSEQ multiplex PCR. The sample carries approximately 92,000 clones, 80% to 90% recorded once. This specimen consisted of peripheral blood, obtained on day 0 of AZD1222 vaccination. These receptors came from an adult in good health.

The V gene is TRBV2, the J gene TRBJ1-2, with D perhaps TRBD1 (5 bases). V lost 2 bases and J 6 bases, leaving 13 bases between the germline ends. Germline CDR1 reads SNHLY; CDR2 reads FYNNEI. This CDR3 contains 14 residues. For the CDR3, the DNA is TGTGCCAGCAGTGAAAGTAGGGGCAGTAATGGCTACACCTTC. Its protein is CASSESRGSNGYTF. The full variable domain, rest sourced from reference TRBV2 and TRBJ1-2, is EPEVTQTPSHQVTQMGQEVILRCVPISNHLYFYWYRQILGQKVEFLVSFYNNEISEKSEIFDDQFSVERPDGSNFTLKIRSTKLEDSAMYFCASSESRGSNGYTFGSGTRLTVV.

The chain has TRBV28 and TRBJ2-3, with 9 bases aligning to TRBD1. Germline CDR1 reads MDHEN; CDR2 reads SYDVKM. The CDR3 runs to 15 residues. Trimming cost V 5 bases and J 5 bases; bases outside gene matches: 8. In nucleotides, the CDR3 is TGTGCCAGCAGTGGGACAGGGACGAAAAAAGATACGCAGTATTTT. It specifies CASSGTGTKKDTQYF.

V and J are TRBV2 and TRBJ1-2; the D is unclear. Trimming removed 5 bases from V and 8 bases from J, with 18 bases in between. The CDR3 has 14 amino acids. CDR1 is SNHLY, CDR2 FYNNEI, per germline. The CDR3 region has the DNA TGTGCCAGCAGTCGGAGCCCCCAGCCCGAGGGCTACACCTTC. Encoded protein: CASSRSPQPEGYTF.

V usage is TRBV5-1 and J usage is TRBJ2-5; D unclear. V was shortened by 1 base and J by 2 bases, with 9 bases between the two germline ends. Germline lookup yields CDR1 SGHRS and CDR2 YFSETQ. The CDR3 spans 14 residues. CDR3 coding DNA: TGCGCCAGCAGCTTGCGCGGCTTACAAGAGACCCAGTACTTC. Translation gives CASSLRGLQETQYF.

DNA of the CDR3: TGCGCCAGCAGTGAGAACAGGGCTTTGCCAGATACGCAGTATTTT. It encodes CASSENRALPDTQYF. The V and J genes are TRBV10-2 and TRBJ2-3, with D possibly TRBD1 on 6 matching bases. This CDR3 comprises 15 residues. Trimming took 2 bases from V and 4 from J, leaving 13 bases between them. CDR1 and CDR2 (germline): WSHSY, SAAADI.

The J gene is TRBJ2-7, the V gene TRBV5-6; tentative D call: TRBD2 (5 bases). V was shortened by 1 base and J by 2 bases, with 10 bases between the two germline ends. Germline V gene lookup returns CDR1 SGHDT and CDR2 YYEEEE. The CDR3 totals 14 residues. The CDR3 loop reads CASSLTGFPYEQYF. The CDR3 region has the DNA TGTGCCAGCAGCTTGACGGGATTCCCCTACGAGCAGTACTTC.

This chain links TRBV7-8 with TRBJ2-7, with 7 bases that match TRBD1. The length of the CDR3 is 16 residues. With V trimmed by 5 bases and J by 5 bases, 15 bases remained unmatched. The germline CDR1 and CDR2 sequences are SGHVS and FQNEAQ. CDR3 in DNA: TGTGCCAGCAGCCGAGGTGGTGGGACAGTGCCCCACGAGCAGTACTTC. This sequence encodes CASSRGGGTVPHEQYF.

This clone was picked up a small number of times. The chain combines TRBV30 with TRBJ1-6, with TRBD1 as a possible D gene (6 bases). The CDR3 sequence is 17 residues long. Per germline, CDR1 GTSNPN and CDR2 SVGIG (reference sequence). With 4 bases removed from V and 7 bases from J, the gap between germline ends came to 23 bases. In DNA form, the CDR3 reads TGTGCCTGGAACCCGCTCCGGACAGCCGCAACGAATTCACCCCTCCACTTT. It translates to CAWNPLRTAATNSPLHF. Looking up the rest from reference TRBV30 and TRBJ1-6 gives the full variable domain: SQTIHQWPATLVQPVGSPLSLECTVEGTSNPNLYWYRQAAGRGLQLLFYSVGIGQISSEVPQNLSASRPQDRQFILSSKKLLLSDSGFYLCAWNPLRTAATNSPLHFGNGTRLTVT.

V and J are TRBV6-5 and TRBJ1-1, with D perhaps matching TRBD1 (6 bases). The germline CDR1 and CDR2 sequences are MNHEY and SVGAGI. Trimming cost V 10 bases and J 4 bases, with 16 bases left between them. This CDR3 comprises 13 residues. In DNA form, the CDR3 reads TGTGCCATTCGAACCCAGGGGACCACTGAAGCTTTCTTT. Translated: CAIRTQGTTEAFF.

V and J are TRBV5-5 and TRBJ2-2; tentatively, D is TRBD1 (6 bases). Germline V gives CDR1 SGHKS, CDR2 YYEKEE (reference sequence). This CDR3 has 14 residues. Trimming removed 0 bases at V and 6 bases at J, with 9 bases between. CDR3 DNA sequence: TGTGCCAGCAGCTTGGCCTCAGGGGCCGGGGAGCTGTTTTTT. Translated, it gives CASSLASGAGELFF. Full variable domain (rest looked up from reference TRBV5-5 and TRBJ2-2): DAGVTQSPTHLIKTRGQQVTLRCSPISGHKSVSWYQQVLGQGPQFIFQYYEKEERGRGNFPDRFSARQFPNYSSELNVNALLLGDSALYLCASSLASGAGELFFGEGSRLTVL.

The chain uses TRBV3-1 (or the pseudogene TRBV3-2) and TRBJ1-1; D uncertain. CDR3 length equals 14 residues. V lost 0 bases and J 10 bases, leaving 15 bases between the germline ends. Germline assignment: CDR1 LGHDT and CDR2 YNNKEL (reference sequence). The CDR3 loop reads CASSQEGSVGGAFF. DNA of the CDR3: TGTGCCAGCAGCCAAGAGGGTTCCGTCGGTGGAGCTTTCTTT.

The genes are TRBV28 and TRBJ1-1, with D uncertain. CDR1 and CDR2 from the germline V gene are MDHEN and SYDVKM. V shed 10 bases and J shed 2 bases, with 8 bases lying between them. The length of the CDR3 is 11 residues. Here the CDR3 DNA reads TGTGCCACCACAGAAAACACTGAAGCTTTCTTT. Protein: CATTENTEAFF.

J is TRBJ2-2 and V is TRBV21-1; the table calls TRBD2, which could not be checked here. TRBV21-1 is a recognized pseudogene. CDR3 length: 20 amino acids. The DNA of the CDR3 is TGTGCCAGCAGCAAAAGATTCAAGGGAGGGTGGCGGTTTGACACCGGGGAGCTGTTTTTT. Protein sequence: CASSKRFKGGWRFDTGELFF.

The rearrangement uses TRBV5-6 and TRBJ1-2, with D possibly TRBD1 on 6 matching bases. CDR1 is SGHDT, CDR2 YYEEEE, per germline. CDR3 size: 14 residues. The germline V and J ends were trimmed by 1 base and 7 bases, with 14 bases remaining between them. CDR3 residues: CASSLPVGGRGYTF. The CDR3, as DNA: TGTGCCAGCAGCTTGCCTGTAGGGGGGCGTGGCTACACCTTC.

The chain employs TRBV12-3 or TRBV12-4 and TRBJ1-1; D remains unclear. The CDR3 has 11 amino acids. Trimming took off 3 bases at V and 10 bases at J, with 9 bases between the two ends. The CDR3 is CASSFNGRAFF. The CDR3 nucleotides read TGTGCCAGCAGTTTTAACGGCCGAGCTTTCTTT.

This sequence joins TRBV27 and TRBJ2-1, with 8 positions matching TRBD2. CDR3 length equals 16 residues. Germline V gene lookup returns CDR1 MNHEY and CDR2 SMNVEV (reference sequence). V was pared by 0 bases and J by 6 bases, with 7 bases of the junction left unmatched. The DNA for the CDR3 is TGTGCCAGCAGTTTATCTGCGGGACTAGAGGGCAATGAGCAGTTCTTC. Amino acid sequence: CASSLSAGLEGNEQFF.

J is TRBJ2-1 and V is TRBV5-4; 7 nucleotides line up with TRBD2. Germline V lookup: CDR1 SGHNT, CDR2 YYREEE (reference sequence). The CDR3 is made up of 17 amino acids. After removal of 4 bases from V and 4 bases from J, the junction contained 14 bases not matched to a gene. CDR3 amino acids: CASSLSGPAAGYNEQFF. The CDR3 nucleotides read TGTGCCAGCAGCCTTTCCGGGCCAGCAGCGGGGTACAATGAGCAGTTCTTC.

The rearrangement joins TRBV19 to TRBJ1-6; D possibly corresponds to TRBD1 (5 bases). In germline, CDR1 is LNHDA, CDR2 SQIVND (reference sequence). The CDR3 totals 15 residues. V was trimmed by 5 bases and J by 7 bases, leaving 15 bases between them. In nucleotides, the CDR3 is TGTGCCAGTAGTGTCGGCCGGGACGGGAATTCACCCCTCCACTTT. Translation gives CASSVGRDGNSPLHF.

The genes are TRBV10-1 and TRBJ1-2, with unresolved D. CDR3 length equals 12 residues. The germline gives CDR1 WNHNN, CDR2 SYGVQD (reference sequence). V dropped 10 bases and J dropped 7 bases, with 16 bases sitting between them. In nucleotides, the CDR3 is TGCGCCAACTCCTGTGAGGGAAGTGGCTACACCTTC. Its translation is CANSCEGSGYTF.

The rearrangement uses TRBV6-5 and TRBJ1-3; TRBD1 matches at 7 bases. This CDR3 has 14 amino acids. Germline V lookup: CDR1 MNHEY, CDR2 SVGAGI. With V trimmed by 5 bases and J by 8 bases, 9 bases remained unmatched. The CDR3 DNA reads TGTGCCAGCAGTCCCCGGACAGGTCCCGACACCATATATTTT. It is translated as CASSPRTGPDTIYF.

The chain has TRBV7-9 and TRBJ2-1, with 11 bases fitting TRBD2. CDR1 and CDR2 (germline): SEHNR, FQNEAQ (reference sequence). J gave up 9 bases and V 4 bases, and 5 bases lay outside the gene matches. This CDR3 has 14 amino acids. CDR3 DNA: TGTGCCAGCAGCTCCACTAGCGGGAGTCCTGAGCAGTTCTTC. Translating gives CASSSTSGSPEQFF.

The chain employs TRBV5-1 and TRBJ1-1; tentative D call: TRBD1 (5 bases). V lost 0 bases to trimming and J lost 5 bases, with 14 bases between them. The CDR3 covers 15 residues. The germline V gene encodes CDR1 SGHRS and CDR2 YFSETQ. The CDR3 loop is CASSLAGQGGTEAFF. The CDR3 DNA reads as TGCGCCAGCAGCTTGGCGGGTCAGGGAGGTACTGAAGCTTTCTTT.

The chain combines TRBV5-1 with TRBJ2-5; D possibly matches TRBD1 or TRBD2 (6 bases each). The germline CDR1 and CDR2 sequences are SGHRS and YFSETQ. CDR3 length equals 14 residues. V lost 0 bases and J 5 bases, leaving 11 bases between the germline ends. CDR3 protein: CASSLVGGVETQYF. The CDR3 coding sequence is TGCGCCAGCAGCTTGGTCGGGGGCGTGGAGACCCAGTACTTC.

This clone was detected only a few times. This same CDR3 is encoded by further DNA sequences in the sample. The V gene is TRBV10-2, the J gene TRBJ2-7, with a possible D match to TRBD1 (5 bases). V lost 2 bases and J 7 bases, leaving 12 bases between the germline ends. The germline CDR1 and CDR2 sequences are WSHSY and SAAADI. This CDR3 region has 13 residues. CDR3 sequence reads: CASSEGARREQYF. The DNA of the CDR3 is TGCGCCAGCAGTGAGGGGGCCCGAAGGGAGCAGTACTTC.

This clone was seen only once. The chain carries TRBV30 and TRBJ1-1, with D maybe TRBD1 (6 bases). This CDR3 comprises 12 residues. In germline, CDR1 is GTSNPN, CDR2 SVGIG (reference sequence). The CDR3 DNA is TGTGCTTGCAGGGGTTTGAACACTGAAGCTTTCTTT. This translates into CACRGLNTEAFF. Complete variable domain (other parts from reference TRBV30 and TRBJ1-1): SQTIHQWPATLVQPVGSPLSLECTVEGTSNPNLYWYRQAAGRGLQLLFYSVGIGQISSEVPQNLSASRPQDRQFILSSKKLLLSDSGFYLCACRGLNTEAFFGQGTRLTVV.

The chain joins TRBV19 to TRBJ1-2, with D possibly being TRBD1 (5 bases). V dropped 1 base and J dropped 2 bases, with 11 bases sitting between them. CDR1 and CDR2 from the germline V gene are LNHDA and SQIVND (reference sequence). The CDR3 runs 15 residues. CDR3 residues: CASSIGGIRNYGYTF. Here the CDR3 DNA reads TGTGCCAGTAGTATAGGGGGGATCCGAAACTATGGCTACACCTTC.

The chain employs TRBV2 and TRBJ2-6; D is possibly TRBD1 (6 bases). CDR1 is SNHLY and CDR2 is FYNNEI in the germline V gene. V was pared by 1 base and J by 0 bases, with 7 bases between. This CDR3 is 16 amino acids long. CDR3 protein: CASSEVDSSGANVLTF. The CDR3 DNA sequence: TGTGCCAGCAGTGAAGTGGACAGCTCTGGGGCCAACGTCCTGACTTTC.